This T cell receptor beta chain was recorded in a study of T cells expressing NK-cell markers. After re-calling the 5' RACE reads, TCRdb lists one entry per CDR3 protein, DNA absent. Its clone listing holds some 150,000 distinct CDR3 sequences. The sample was blood T cells: a sorted CD56 or NKG2C T cell subset, CD4+ or CD8+ T cells, or bulk PBMC T cells (not recorded which). The sequence derives from a man aged 18 to 30 in good health.

This CDR3 is CASSQDGTGAQETQYF. This chain connects TRBV4-3 to TRBJ2-5; with no DNA, the TCRdb D assignment of TRBD1 cannot be verified. This CDR3 has 16 amino acids. Germline CDR1 and CDR2: LGHNA and YSLEER.